The source of this T cell receptor (beta chain) is a study of cytomegalovirus exposure and HLA in healthy donors. Germline values: CDR1 SQVTM, CDR2 ANQGSEA. After removal of 6 bases from V and 6 bases from J, the junction contained 5 bases not matched to a gene. The CDR3 has 11 amino acids. PCR was performed using 60 Vbeta and 13 Jbeta primers. The protocol was immunoSEQ multiplex PCR, while the TCRdb copy is restricted to in-frame clones and leaves out a portion. The table records more than 100,000 clones, about three quarters of them present only once. V gene TRBV29-1 combines with J gene TRBJ2-7, with 7 bases fitting TRBD1. Source material: PBMCs. This TCR was sampled from a female donor in good health and CMV-seropositive. This CDR3 reads CSVVQGLEQYF. CDR3 nucleotides: TGCAGCGTAGTACAGGGGCTCGAGCAGTACTTC.